This T cell receptor (beta chain) comes out of a study of shared clonotypes between healthy human individuals. General observations from the study: Naive subsets, compared against memory subsets, generally had larger estimated richness values.

Only in-frame clones appear in the TCRdb table, and some are missing; sequencing was by immunoSEQ multiplex PCR. The profile shows fewer than 850,000 clones, about nine tenths of them singletons. On this clone itself: The antigen is unknown.

Germline loops: CDR1 SGHTS, CDR2 YDEGEE. With 1 base clipped from V and 7 bases from J, the junction kept 7 bases outside the gene matches. The CDR3 loop spans 15 amino acids. Together with CD45RO+ cells, CCR7-negative CD45RA+ TemRA cells were included in CD8 memory. The sequenced sample consisted of memory CD8+ T cells from PBMCs. The subset is: CD45RO+ cells pooled with CCR7-negative TemRA cells. The receptor was derived from a man between 18 and 35 years old in good health. Some clones in this sample may be carry-over from other donors' samples. The J gene is TRBJ2-2, the V gene TRBV5-8; 7 nucleotides align to TRBD2. CDR3: CASSLSGVYSGELFF. In nucleotides, the CDR3 is TGTGCCAGCAGCTTGAGCGGGGTTTACAGCGGGGAGCTGTTTTTT.